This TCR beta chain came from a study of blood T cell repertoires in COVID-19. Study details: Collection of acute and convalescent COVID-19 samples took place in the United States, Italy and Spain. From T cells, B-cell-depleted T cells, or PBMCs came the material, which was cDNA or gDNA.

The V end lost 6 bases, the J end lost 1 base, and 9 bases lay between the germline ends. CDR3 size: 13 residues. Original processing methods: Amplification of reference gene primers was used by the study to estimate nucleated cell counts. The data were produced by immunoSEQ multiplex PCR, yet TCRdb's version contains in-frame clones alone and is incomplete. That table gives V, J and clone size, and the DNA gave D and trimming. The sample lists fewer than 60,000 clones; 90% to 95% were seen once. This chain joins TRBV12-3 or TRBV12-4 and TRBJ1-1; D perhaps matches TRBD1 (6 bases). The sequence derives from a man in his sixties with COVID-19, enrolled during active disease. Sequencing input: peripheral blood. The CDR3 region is CASRTGQNTEAFF. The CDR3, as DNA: TGTGCCAGCAGGACAGGACAGAACACTGAAGCTTTCTTT.